The 18 T cell receptor beta chains below were found in one sample sequenced in a study of blood T cell repertoires in COVID-19. TCRdb keeps only in-frame clones here, not all; method: immunoSEQ multiplex PCR. Here the sample spans some 150,000 clones, around 79% being singletons. The sample comprised peripheral blood. The receptors here all came from a woman aged 70 to 79 with COVID-19, enrolled during active disease.

The chain employs TRBV5-1 and TRBJ1-3; D is uncertain. The CDR3 is made up of 14 amino acids. Trimming shortened V by 2 bases and J by 0 bases, and 6 bases separated the two germline ends. Germline V gives CDR1 SGHRS, CDR2 YFSETQ. The DNA for the CDR3 is TGCGCCAGCAGCTTATACACCTCTGGAAACACCATATATTTT. It yields the protein CASSLYTSGNTIYF.

The chain couples TRBV6-5 to TRBJ1-2; 7 bases line up with TRBD1. J gave up 8 bases and V 2 bases, and 14 bases lay outside the gene matches. The CDR3 totals 16 residues. Per the germline V gene, CDR1 is MNHEY and CDR2 is SVGAGI. The CDR3 loop reads CASSYTSQGRVRGYTF. For the CDR3, the DNA is TGTGCCAGCAGTTACACTTCACAGGGGCGGGTACGCGGCTACACCTTC.

The V and J genes are TRBV9 and TRBJ1-1; tentatively, D is TRBD1 (5 bases). The V gene lost 4 bases and the J gene lost 3 bases, with 16 bases spanning the gap. Per the germline V gene, CDR1 is SGDLS and CDR2 is YYNGEE. The length of the CDR3 is 15 residues. The CDR3: CASSPVGGIDTEAFF. The CDR3 DNA reads TGTGCCAGCAGCCCGGTGGGGGGAATCGACACTGAAGCTTTCTTT.

CDR3 protein: CAWSTANSGNTIYF. CDR3 in DNA: TGTGCCTGGAGTACAGCCAACTCTGGAAACACCATATATTTT. J is TRBJ1-3 and V is TRBV30; D is unresolved. The CDR3 runs 14 residues. V lost 2 bases, J lost 0 bases, and 8 bases lay in between. Looked up from germline, CDR1 is GTSNPN and CDR2 is SVGIG (reference sequence).

The rearrangement uses TRBV5-6 and TRBJ1-2; 11 nucleotides align to TRBD1. The trim removed 5 bases at V and 8 bases at J, leaving 5 bases unmatched. Germline CDR1 and CDR2: SGHDT and YYEEEE. The CDR3 runs 13 residues. CDR3 protein: CASRAGQGGGYTF. CDR3 in DNA: TGTGCCAGCAGGGCGGGACAGGGGGGCGGCTACACCTTC.

The chain is built from TRBV29-1 and TRBJ2-1; D is ambiguous. V dropped 6 bases and J dropped 9 bases, with 6 bases sitting between them. The germline gives CDR1 SQVTM, CDR2 ANQGSEA. The CDR3 extends over 9 amino acids. Here the CDR3 DNA reads TGCAGCGTCTCGGGTGAGCAGTTCTTC. Its protein is CSVSGEQFF.

The chain is built from TRBV7-9 and TRBJ2-5, with unresolved D. Germline lookup yields CDR1 SEHNR and CDR2 FQNEAQ (reference sequence). The CDR3 contains 14 residues. Trimming pared 1 base from V and 2 bases from J, leaving 8 bases between. The CDR3 spells CASSLVVVQETQYF. In nucleotides, the CDR3 is TGTGCCAGCAGCTTAGTAGTCGTGCAAGAGACCCAGTACTTC.

V usage is TRBV21-1 and J usage is TRBJ2-3; the DNA was not used to check the table's D call, TRBD2. TRBV21-1 is an annotated pseudogene. CDR3 length: 16 amino acids. CDR3 loop: CASSTGQRGAVNTQYF. CDR3 in DNA: TGTGCCAGCAGCACTGGGCAGCGGGGGGCCGTCAATACGCAGTATTTT.

The rearrangement joins TRBV28 to TRBJ2-7; 10 bases are shared with TRBD1. Germline trimming cut 6 bases from V and 6 bases from J; bases unmatched to any gene: 11. CDR3 length: 15 amino acids. The germline V gene encodes CDR1 MDHEN and CDR2 SYDVKM. This chain's CDR3 is CASRTPGQGTGEQYF. CDR3 DNA: TGTGCCAGCAGGACGCCGGGACAGGGGACGGGCGAGCAGTACTTC.

The chain joins TRBV6-4 to TRBJ1-2, with D maybe TRBD1 (6 bases). Germline CDR1 MRHNA, CDR2 SNTAGT. The CDR3 totals 13 residues. Between the trimmed V and J ends, which lost 2 bases and 5 bases, there was a span of 9 bases. The CDR3, as DNA: TGTGCCAGCAGTGACGGGACACCATATGGCTACACCTTC. Its protein product is CASSDGTPYGYTF.

The genes are TRBV6-5 and TRBJ1-3; weak D call: TRBD1 (5 bases). The CDR3 length is 15 residues. Germline V gene lookup returns CDR1 MNHEY and CDR2 SVGAGI. Trimming shortened V by 2 bases and J by 9 bases, and 17 bases separated the two germline ends. The CDR3 sequence: CASSYRRGKQVTIYF. The CDR3 nucleotides read TGTGCCAGCAGTTACAGAAGGGGAAAGCAAGTCACCATATATTTT.

This sequence joins TRBV7-2 and TRBJ2-7; D ambiguous. This CDR3 contains 15 residues. V lost 2 bases and J lost 0, with 11 bases in between. Germline CDR1 is SGHTA and CDR2 is FQGNSA. The CDR3 is CASSLTTPSSYEQYF. CDR3 DNA: TGTGCCAGCAGCTTAACCACTCCTAGCTCCTACGAGCAGTACTTC.

This clone was found once. The chain combines TRBV29-1 with TRBJ2-3; the D is unclear. The CDR3 has 12 residues. The germline V gene encodes CDR1 SQVTM and CDR2 ANQGSEA. Trimming took off 3 bases at V and 0 bases at J, with 4 bases between the two ends. The CDR3 protein is CSVETSTDTQYF. For the CDR3, the DNA is TGCAGCGTTGAGACTAGCACAGATACGCAGTATTTT.

The CDR3 region is CASRGQVHTDTQYF. DNA for the CDR3: TGTGCCAGCCGTGGACAGGTACACACAGATACGCAGTATTTT. The genes are TRBV5-4 and TRBJ2-3, with 7 bases that match TRBD1. The CDR3 runs to 14 residues. The ends lost 7 bases at V and 2 bases at J; junction bases unmatched: 7. The germline gives CDR1 SGHNT, CDR2 YYREEE (reference sequence).

This chain joins TRBV6-2 or TRBV6-3 and TRBJ2-1, with TRBD2 matching over 11 bases. This CDR3 spans 17 amino acids. V shed 6 bases, J shed 8 bases, and the junction held 15 bases outside the gene matches. Germline-derived CDR1 and CDR2 are MNHEY and SVGEGT. In DNA, the CDR3 is TGTGCCAGCAGCCCGGAGACTAGCGGGGCCCTTTGGGATGAGCAGTTCTTC. Translating gives CASSPETSGALWDEQFF.

The chain couples TRBV3-1 (or the pseudogene TRBV3-2) to TRBJ2-3; tentatively, D is TRBD1 (5 bases). The CDR3 consists of 13 residues. Germline V gives CDR1 LGHDT, CDR2 YNNKEL (reference sequence). The V end lost 1 base, the J end lost 10 bases, and 12 bases lay between the germline ends. This CDR3 is CASSQGGSEAQYF. The CDR3 DNA reads TGTGCCAGCAGCCAAGGGGGCAGCGAAGCGCAGTATTTT.

This clone was recorded a few times. The sample has other DNA sequences that encode this CDR3 too. The chain carries TRBV5-1 and TRBJ2-2; tentatively, D is TRBD1 (5 bases). Germline CDR1 SGHRS, CDR2 YFSETQ. The CDR3 length is 14 residues. V lost 2 bases and J 1 base, leaving 6 bases between the germline ends. The CDR3 nucleotides read TGCGCCAGCAGCTTAACAGGGAACACCGGGGAGCTGTTTTTT. As protein: CASSLTGNTGELFF. Using reference TRBV5-1 and TRBJ2-2 for the parts outside the CDR3, the full variable domain is KAGVTQTPRYLIKTRGQQVTLSCSPISGHRSVSWYQQTPGQGLQFLFEYFSETQRNKGNFPGRFSGRQFSNSRSEMNVSTLELGDSALYLCASSLTGNTGELFFGEGSRLTVL.

This sequence joins TRBV27 and TRBJ2-7, with D possibly matching TRBD1 (6 bases). In germline, CDR1 is MNHEY, CDR2 SMNVEV (reference sequence). The CDR3 has 15 residues. With 4 bases removed from V and 1 base from J, the gap between germline ends came to 14 bases. CDR3 region: CASSSSGTPSYEQYF. The CDR3 DNA is TGTGCCAGCAGTTCCTCCGGGACACCATCCTACGAGCAGTACTTC.